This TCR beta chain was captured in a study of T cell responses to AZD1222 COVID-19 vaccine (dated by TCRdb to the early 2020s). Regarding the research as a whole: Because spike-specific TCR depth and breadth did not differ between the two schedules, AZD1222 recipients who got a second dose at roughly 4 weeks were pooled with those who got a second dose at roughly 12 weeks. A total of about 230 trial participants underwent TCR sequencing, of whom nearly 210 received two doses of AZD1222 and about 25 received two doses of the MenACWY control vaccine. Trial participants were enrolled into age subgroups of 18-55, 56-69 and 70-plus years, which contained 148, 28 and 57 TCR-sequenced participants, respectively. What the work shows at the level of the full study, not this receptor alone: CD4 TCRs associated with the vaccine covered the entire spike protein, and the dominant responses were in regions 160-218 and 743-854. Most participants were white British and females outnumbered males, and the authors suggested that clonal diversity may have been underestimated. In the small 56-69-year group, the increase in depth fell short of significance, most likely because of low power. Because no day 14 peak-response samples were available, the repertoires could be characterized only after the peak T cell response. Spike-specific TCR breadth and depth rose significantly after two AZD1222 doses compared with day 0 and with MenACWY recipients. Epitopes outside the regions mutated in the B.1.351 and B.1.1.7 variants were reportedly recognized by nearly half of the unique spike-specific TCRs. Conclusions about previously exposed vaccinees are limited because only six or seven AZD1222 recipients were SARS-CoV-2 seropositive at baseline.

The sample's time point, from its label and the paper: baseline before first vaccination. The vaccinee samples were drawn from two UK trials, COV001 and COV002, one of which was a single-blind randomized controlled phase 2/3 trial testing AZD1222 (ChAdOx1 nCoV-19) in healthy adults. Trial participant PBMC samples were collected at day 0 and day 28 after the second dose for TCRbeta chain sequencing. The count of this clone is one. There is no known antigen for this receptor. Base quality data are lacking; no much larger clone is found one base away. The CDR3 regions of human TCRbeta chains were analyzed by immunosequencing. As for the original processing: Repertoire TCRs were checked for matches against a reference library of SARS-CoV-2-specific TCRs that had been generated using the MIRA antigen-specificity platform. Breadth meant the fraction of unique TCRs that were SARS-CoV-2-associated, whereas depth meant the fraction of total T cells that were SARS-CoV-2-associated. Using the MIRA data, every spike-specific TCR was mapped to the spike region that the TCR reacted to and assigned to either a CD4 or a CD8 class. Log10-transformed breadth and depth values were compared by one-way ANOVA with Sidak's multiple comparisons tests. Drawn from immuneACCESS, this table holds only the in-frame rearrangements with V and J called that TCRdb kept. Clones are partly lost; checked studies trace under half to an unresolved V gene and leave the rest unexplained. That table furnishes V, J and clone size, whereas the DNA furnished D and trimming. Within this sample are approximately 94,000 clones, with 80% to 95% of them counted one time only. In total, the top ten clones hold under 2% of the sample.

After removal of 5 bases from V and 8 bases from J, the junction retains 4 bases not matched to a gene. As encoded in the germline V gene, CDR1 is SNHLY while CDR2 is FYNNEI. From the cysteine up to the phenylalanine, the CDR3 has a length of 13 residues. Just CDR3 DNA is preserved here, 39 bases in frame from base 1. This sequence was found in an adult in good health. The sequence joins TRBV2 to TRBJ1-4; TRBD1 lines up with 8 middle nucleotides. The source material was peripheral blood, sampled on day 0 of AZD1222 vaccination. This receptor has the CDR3 CASSYRGGEKLFF. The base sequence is TGTGCCAGCAGTTACAGGGGGGGAGAAAAACTGTTTTTT.